The 26 T cell receptor beta chains presented below share a single source sample, sequenced in a study of cytomegalovirus exposure and HLA in healthy donors. The assay was immunoSEQ multiplex PCR, and TCRdb's table has in-frame clones only and misses some. Here the sample spans fewer than 55,000 clones, 92% being singletons. The sequenced material came from PBMCs. The receptors derive from a man aged 18-30 years in good health and CMV-seronegative.

Only one count was recorded for this clone. The chain uses TRBV5-1 and TRBJ2-1, with D hard to call. This CDR3 spans 13 amino acids. Germline V gene data show CDR1 as SGHRS and CDR2 as YFSETQ. Between the trimmed V and J ends, which lost 0 bases and 8 bases, there was a span of 9 bases. CDR3 in amino acids: CASSLVLVDEQFF. The CDR3 DNA reads as TGCGCCAGCAGCTTGGTTCTAGTCGATGAGCAGTTCTTC.

The table lists this clone with a count of one. The junction differs from germline at one of its ends, possibly a read error. This chain connects TRBV7-9 to TRBJ2-3; 11 bases fit TRBD2. The CDR3 is 16 amino acids. The germline V gene has CDR1 SEHNR and CDR2 FQNEAQ (reference sequence). CDR3 residues: CASSLAGGGITDTQYF. The DNA of the CDR3 is TGTGCCAGCAGTTTAGCGGGAGGGGGAATCACAGATACGCAGTATTTT.

The V and J genes are TRBV20-1 and TRBJ2-7; D remains ambiguous. In germline, CDR1 is DFQATT, CDR2 SNEGSKA (reference sequence). V was clipped by 7 bases and J by 6 bases, with 13 bases between them. The CDR3 spans 11 residues. CDR3 DNA sequence: TGCAGTGTCGGTCGCACTGGCGAGCAGTACTTC. Its protein product is CSVGRTGEQYF.

This chain links TRBV28 with TRBJ1-5; D not resolved. CDR1 MDHEN and CDR2 SYDVKM come from the germline V gene. V was shortened by 0 bases and J by 7 bases, with 13 bases between the two germline ends. The CDR3 sequence is 15 residues long. The CDR3 DNA sequence: TGTGCCAGCAGTTTATGGCGGTCCGGCCCCCAGCCCCAGCATTTT. It yields the protein CASSLWRSGPQPQHF.

The chain combines TRBV9 with TRBJ1-1; unclear D gene. Germline lookup yields CDR1 SGDLS and CDR2 YYNGEE. The germline V and J ends were trimmed by 0 bases and 2 bases, with 8 bases remaining between them. The CDR3 has 14 amino acids. Here the CDR3 DNA reads TGTGCCAGCAGCGTAGTGTCGGGTAACACTGAAGCTTTCTTT. This codes for CASSVVSGNTEAFF.

The chain combines TRBV7-6 with TRBJ2-5; 9 nucleotides agree with TRBD1. With V trimmed by 4 bases and J by 4 bases, 7 bases remained unmatched. Germline V gene data show CDR1 as SGHVS and CDR2 as FNYEAQ. This CDR3 has 15 amino acids. The CDR3 bases are TGTGCCAGCAGCTACAGGGGGCGAAGCGGAGAGACCCAGTACTTC. It specifies CASSYRGRSGETQYF.

The chain joins TRBV11-2 to TRBJ1-4, with 9 bases fitting TRBD1. The germline gives CDR1 SGHAT, CDR2 FQNNGV. This CDR3 comprises 19 residues. The V and J ends lost 0 bases and 7 bases, in that order; junction bases with no gene match: 15. CDR3: CASSLDGGTGLVRPEKLFF. In DNA form, the CDR3 reads TGTGCCAGCAGCTTAGATGGCGGGACAGGGTTGGTCCGACCTGAAAAACTGTTTTTT. Variable domain in full (rest from reference TRBV11-2 and TRBJ1-4): EAGVAQSPRYKIIEKRQSVAFWCNPISGHATLYWYQQILGQGPKLLIQFQNNGVVDDSQLPKDRFSAERLKGVDSTLKIQPAKLEDSAVYLCASSLDGGTGLVRPEKLFFGSGTQLSVL.

J is TRBJ1-5 and V is TRBV28; no firm D call. The CDR3 loop spans 15 amino acids. Trimming took 7 bases from V and 3 from J, leaving 16 bases between them. CDR1 and CDR2 from the germline V gene are MDHEN and SYDVKM. DNA for the CDR3: TGTGCCAGCACGACGCTGTCTAGATACAATCAGCCCCAGCATTTT. This codes for CASTTLSRYNQPQHF.

The chain recombines TRBV19 with TRBJ2-6; D is perhaps TRBD1 (5 bases). Trimming removed 3 bases from V and 9 bases from J, with 12 bases in between. This CDR3 comprises 14 residues. The germline gives CDR1 LNHDA, CDR2 SQIVND (reference sequence). CDR3: CASSISRAVNVLTF. CDR3 DNA sequence: TGTGCCAGTAGTATTAGCAGGGCTGTCAACGTCCTGACTTTC.

This chain links TRBV4-3 with TRBJ2-3; 9 positions match TRBD1. V lost 4 bases to trimming and J lost 0 bases; unmatched junction nucleotides: 2. This CDR3 comprises 15 residues. In germline, CDR1 is LGHNA, CDR2 YSLEER. CDR3 bases: TGCGCCAGCAGCCCTGGACAGGGGAGCACAGATACGCAGTATTTT. Translation: CASSPGQGSTDTQYF.

The chain links TRBV7-9 to TRBJ2-3, with D maybe TRBD1 (6 bases). Germline CDR1 and CDR2: SEHNR and FQNEAQ (reference sequence). The CDR3 runs 16 residues. Trimming shortened V by 2 bases and J by 5 bases, and 17 bases separated the two germline ends. CDR3 nucleotide sequence: TGTGCCAGCAGCTTATTGGGCAGGGGAGTAGGAGATACGCAGTATTTT. Its translation is CASSLLGRGVGDTQYF.

The genes are TRBV29-1 and TRBJ2-7, with D perhaps TRBD2 (7 bases). The V and J ends lost 4 bases and 3 bases respectively, with 16 bases between them. CDR3 length: 14 amino acids. Germline CDR1 is SQVTM and CDR2 is ANQGSEA. CDR3 sequence: CSVGSGGGFYEQYF. The CDR3, as DNA: TGCAGCGTTGGATCTGGCGGGGGCTTCTACGAGCAGTACTTC.

Judged by abundance, this clone is medium-sized (0.01 to 0.1%). The chain is built from TRBV29-1 and TRBJ1-5; no clear D gene. The V end lost 0 bases, the J end lost 2 bases, and 8 bases lay between the germline ends. Looked up from germline, CDR1 is SQVTM and CDR2 is ANQGSEA. The CDR3 has 14 residues. For the CDR3, the DNA is TGCAGCGTTGAAGATGAGCAGGGCAATCAGCCCCAGCATTTT. Its translation is CSVEDEQGNQPQHF.

The rearrangement uses TRBV9 and TRBJ2-7; TRBD2 agrees at 9 bases. The CDR3 has 18 amino acids. Germline trimming cut 4 bases from V and 0 bases from J; bases unmatched to any gene: 14. Germline CDR1 is SGDLS and CDR2 is YYNGEE. The CDR3 DNA reads TGTGCCAGCAGCCCCCAAGGGGGTAGCGGGGGAAGCTCCTACGAGCAGTACTTC. Translated: CASSPQGGSGGSSYEQYF.

The genes are TRBV27 and TRBJ2-1; D perhaps matches TRBD2 (6 bases). CDR1 is MNHEY and CDR2 is SMNVEV in the germline V gene (reference sequence). This CDR3 contains 15 residues. The V end lost 5 bases, the J end lost 4 bases, and 15 bases lay between the germline ends. CDR3 loop: CASSPLGLPYNEQFF. The CDR3 nucleotides read TGTGCCAGCAGTCCACTAGGACTACCATACAATGAGCAGTTCTTC.

In this sample, this clone turned up once. J is TRBJ2-1 and V is TRBV5-1; 7 bases match TRBD1. CDR1 and CDR2 (germline): SGHRS, YFSETQ. There are 19 residues in the CDR3. The junction had 16 bases not matched to a gene; V was cut back by 4 bases and J by 0 bases. The CDR3, as DNA: TGCGCCAGCAGCCACACCCTCGGTGCGACAGGGAGCTCCTACAATGAGCAGTTCTTC. This encodes CASSHTLGATGSSYNEQFF.

This chain uses TRBV27 with TRBJ2-1, with 8 positions matching TRBD2. Germline CDR1 and CDR2: MNHEY and SMNVEV (reference sequence). The CDR3 sequence is 15 residues long. J was trimmed by 9 bases and V by 6 bases; bases with no gene match: 13. This CDR3 is CASRGLAGFGGEQFF. CDR3 nucleotides: TGTGCCAGCAGGGGGCTAGCGGGCTTCGGGGGTGAGCAGTTCTTC.

The chain is built from TRBV18 and TRBJ2-5; TRBD2 might be the D (6 bases). This CDR3 contains 13 residues. The V end was cut by 3 bases, the J end by 4 bases, with 9 bases between. CDR1 KGHSH and CDR2 LQKENI come from the germline V gene. The CDR3 region is CASSPLGGETQYF. The CDR3 DNA is TGTGCCAGCTCACCGTTGGGGGGAGAGACCCAGTACTTC.

The rearrangement joins TRBV19 to TRBJ1-1, with no clear D. The CDR3 has 14 amino acids. CDR1 LNHDA and CDR2 SQIVND come from the germline V gene (reference sequence). V lost 4 bases, J lost 1 base, and 10 bases lay in between. Written as DNA, the CDR3 is TGTGCCAGTAGTACGGGTTTGGGGAACACTGAAGCTTTCTTT. Translated, it gives CASSTGLGNTEAFF.

This sequence joins TRBV29-1 and TRBJ2-5; tentatively, D is TRBD2 (6 bases). The CDR3 runs to 11 residues. CDR1 is SQVTM and CDR2 is ANQGSEA in the germline V gene. Deletions cut 6 bases from V and 4 bases from J, with 9 bases between. The CDR3 DNA reads TGCAGCGTGGGGGGAGGAGAGACCCAGTACTTC. Translated: CSVGGGETQYF. Full variable domain (remainder filled in from reference TRBV29-1 and TRBJ2-5): SAVISQKPSRDICQRGTSLTIQCQVDSQVTMMFWYRQQPGQSLTLIATANQGSEATYESGFVIDKFPISRPNLTFSTLTVSNMSPEDSSIYLCSVGGGETQYFGPGTRLLVL.

This chain connects TRBV7-2 to TRBJ2-1; 8 bases are shared with TRBD2. Per germline, CDR1 SGHTA and CDR2 FQGNSA. Losses at the gene ends were 8 bases for V and 4 bases for J; bases not matched to a gene: 7. The CDR3 is 14 amino acids. The chain's CDR3 is CASRSGGPYNEQFF. CDR3 nucleotides: TGTGCCAGCCGCTCGGGAGGGCCTTACAATGAGCAGTTCTTC. Complete variable domain (other parts from reference TRBV7-2 and TRBJ2-1): GAGVSQSPSNKVTEKGKDVELRCDPISGHTALYWYRQSLGQGLEFLIYFQGNSAPDKSGLPSDRFSAERTGGSVSTLTIQRTQQEDSAVYLCASRSGGPYNEQFFGPGTRLTVL.

This chain connects TRBV2 to TRBJ1-2; TRBD1 agrees at 9 bases. Germline V gives CDR1 SNHLY, CDR2 FYNNEI. The J segment lost 4 bases and the V segment lost 6 bases, leaving 6 bases of the junction unmatched. This CDR3 is built from 14 residues. The CDR3 region is CASRGTGMGYGYTF. The CDR3 nucleotides read TGTGCCAGCAGGGGGACAGGGATGGGCTATGGCTACACCTTC.

This chain uses TRBV11-3 with TRBJ2-5, with D perhaps TRBD2 (5 bases). The CDR3 consists of 14 residues. The V and J ends lost 1 base and 5 bases respectively, with 11 bases between them. CDR1 and CDR2 (germline): SGHNT, YENEEA. For the CDR3, the DNA is TGTGCCAGCAGCTTAGGACGGACTTCGGAGACCCAGTACTTC. Translation: CASSLGRTSETQYF.

J is TRBJ2-5 and V is TRBV7-2, with 9 bases aligning to TRBD1. Germline-derived CDR1 and CDR2 are SGHTA and FQGNSA. The junction had 12 bases not matched to a gene; V was cut back by 3 bases and J by 4 bases. This CDR3 is built from 17 residues. CDR3 protein: CASSFTRDRAFLETQYF. In nucleotides, the CDR3 is TGTGCCAGCAGCTTTACTAGGGACAGGGCTTTTCTAGAGACCCAGTACTTC.

The chain carries TRBV7-8 and TRBJ2-3; 9 bases map to TRBD1. V shed 9 bases and J 2 bases; nucleotides not matched to a gene: 9. Germline-derived CDR1 and CDR2 are SGHVS and FQNEAQ. This CDR3 is 15 amino acids long. CDR3 DNA sequence: TGTGCCAGTAGAGAGACAGGGGGGGTCACAGATACGCAGTATTTT. Its protein is CASRETGGVTDTQYF.

This clone was detected a few times. V gene TRBV28 combines with J gene TRBJ2-7; 7 bases fit TRBD2. CDR1 MDHEN and CDR2 SYDVKM come from the germline V gene. CDR3 length: 14 amino acids. After removal of 5 bases from V and 4 bases from J, the junction contained 8 bases not matched to a gene. The CDR3 reads CASSPAAGGYEQYF. The CDR3 DNA is TGTGCCAGCAGTCCGGCAGCCGGGGGGTACGAGCAGTACTTC.